The next 25 T cell receptor beta chains were all read from a single sample in a study of memory CD4+ T cells and cytomegalovirus serostatus. Repertoires were generated with immunoSEQ multiplex PCR, while TCRdb's copy carries only in-frame clones and drops some. The sample records about 56,000 clones, 70% to 85% being singletons. Single viable CD3+CD4+CD8-CD45RO+ cells were sorted as the memory CD4+ T cells. Material for sequencing was memory CD4+ T cells from blood. These receptors were obtained from an adult in good health and CMV-seropositive.

The chain has TRBV9 and TRBJ2-5, with 8 positions matching TRBD2. This CDR3 spans 14 amino acids. Germline CDR1 SGDLS, CDR2 YYNGEE. Trimming removed 2 bases from V and 5 bases from J; junction bases left unmatched: 5. This chain's CDR3 is CASSVREDKETQYF. CDR3 sequence (DNA): TGTGCCAGCAGCGTGCGGGAGGATAAGGAGACCCAGTACTTC.

The chain carries TRBV2 and TRBJ1-4; 10 bases align to TRBD1. J was trimmed by 8 bases and V by 6 bases; bases with no gene match: 3. Germline lookup yields CDR1 SNHLY and CDR2 FYNNEI. This CDR3 region has 13 residues. The CDR3 reads CASRGQGLEKLFF. CDR3 nucleotide sequence: TGTGCCAGCAGGGGACAGGGGTTAGAAAAACTGTTTTTT.

The CDR3 here is CRFGVNQPQHF. The DNA of the CDR3 is TGCAGATTCGGGGTCAATCAGCCCCAGCATTTT. This rearrangement joins TRBV20-1 to TRBJ1-5; D is unresolved. The V gene's germline CDR1 is DFQATT and CDR2 SNEGSKA (reference sequence). The length of the CDR3 is 11 residues.

This chain links TRBV4-1 with TRBJ1-2; TRBD1 aligns across 7 bases. Losses at the gene ends were 2 bases for V and 8 bases for J; bases not matched to a gene: 11. This CDR3 region has 15 residues. CDR1 and CDR2 (germline): MGHRA, YSYEKL. CDR3 loop: CASSQQGYRGRGYTF. The CDR3 coding sequence is TGCGCCAGCAGCCAACAGGGGTACAGGGGCCGCGGCTACACCTTC.

J is TRBJ1-5 and V is TRBV18; TRBD1 aligns across 9 bases. Germline CDR1 reads KGHSH; CDR2 reads LQKENI. This CDR3 has 14 residues. After removal of 6 bases from V and 3 bases from J, the junction contained 3 bases not matched to a gene. CDR3 residues: CASSRTGDNQPQHF. The CDR3 coding sequence is TGTGCCAGCTCCCGGACAGGGGACAATCAGCCCCAGCATTTT.

The chain carries TRBV20-1 and TRBJ2-7, with D possibly matching TRBD1 (5 bases). Trimming pared 7 bases from V and 7 bases from J, leaving 14 bases between. The CDR3 totals 11 residues. Germline V lookup: CDR1 DFQATT, CDR2 SNEGSKA (reference sequence). CDR3 nucleotides: TGCAGTGTCTCGACAGCGACTGAGCAGTACTTC. Amino acid sequence: CSVSTATEQYF.

This rearrangement joins TRBV6-4 to TRBJ2-7; 8 bases agree with TRBD1. The CDR3 has 13 amino acids. The ends lost 6 bases at V and 2 bases at J; junction bases unmatched: 3. The germline gives CDR1 MRHNA, CDR2 SNTAGT. The CDR3 DNA follows: TGTGCCAGCAGAGAACAGGGGGCCTACGAGCAGTACTTC. It codes for CASREQGAYEQYF.

The chain uses TRBV4-3 and TRBJ2-1, with 8 bases matching TRBD2. Germline loops: CDR1 LGHNA, CDR2 YSLEER. The V segment lost 0 bases and the J segment 8 bases; nucleotides outside the gene matches: 18. This CDR3 is 19 amino acids long. The CDR3 sequence: CASSQDQTRAGVAIHEQFF. The CDR3 coding sequence is TGCGCCAGCAGCCAAGATCAGACTAGAGCGGGAGTAGCTATTCATGAGCAGTTCTTC.

The rearrangement links TRBV11-2 to TRBJ1-5, with a weak D call TRBD1 (5 bases). Germline values: CDR1 SGHAT, CDR2 FQNNGV. CDR3 length equals 15 residues. V shed 2 bases and J shed 2 bases, with 10 bases lying between them. The CDR3 coding sequence is TGTGCCAGCAGCTTAAATGGGGCCGGCAATCAGCCCCAGCATTTT. This gives the protein CASSLNGAGNQPQHF. Filled out from reference TRBV11-2 and TRBJ1-5, the complete variable domain reads EAGVAQSPRYKIIEKRQSVAFWCNPISGHATLYWYQQILGQGPKLLIQFQNNGVVDDSQLPKDRFSAERLKGVDSTLKIQPAKLEDSAVYLCASSLNGAGNQPQHFGDGTRLSIL.

This clone came up a few times. The chain carries TRBV18 and TRBJ1-1; 8 bases are a match to TRBD1. This CDR3 contains 14 residues. Germline loops: CDR1 KGHSH, CDR2 LQKENI. After removal of 6 bases from V and 4 bases from J, the junction contained 7 bases not matched to a gene. The CDR3 sequence: CASSPTGGGTEAFF. The DNA for the CDR3 is TGTGCCAGCTCCCCAACAGGGGGTGGCACTGAAGCTTTCTTT.

The V and J genes are TRBV9 and TRBJ1-3, with a weak D call TRBD1 (5 bases). The germline gives CDR1 SGDLS, CDR2 YYNGEE. Trimming stripped 0 bases from V and 0 bases from J, with 7 bases between. The CDR3 spans 15 residues. CDR3 loop: CASSVVGASGNTIYF. CDR3 bases: TGTGCCAGCAGCGTAGTTGGGGCCTCTGGAAACACCATATATTTT. Combining the CDR3 with reference TRBV9 and TRBJ1-3 gives the whole variable domain DSGVTQTPKHLITATGQRVTLRCSPRSGDLSVYWYQQSLDQGLQFLIQYYNGEERAKGNILERFSAQQFPDLHSELNLSSLELGDSALYFCASSVVGASGNTIYFGEGSWLTVV.

The sample holds many counts of this clone. The V call is TRBV30, the J call TRBJ1-2, with D perhaps TRBD1 (6 bases). Germline values: CDR1 GTSNPN, CDR2 SVGIG (reference sequence). V was cut by 0 bases and J by 6 bases, with 14 bases left in between. The CDR3 has 14 residues. For the CDR3, the DNA is TGTGCCTGGAGTGTAGGGGGGTTTTGGGATGGCTACACCTTC. As protein: CAWSVGGFWDGYTF.

The chain carries TRBV7-8 and TRBJ2-2, with D uncertain. Germline loops: CDR1 SGHVS, CDR2 FQNEAQ. V was pared by 5 bases and J by 5 bases, with 18 bases between. The CDR3 extends over 16 amino acids. CDR3: CASSPTTDPGTGELFF. CDR3 coding DNA: TGTGCCAGCAGCCCGACGACCGACCCCGGTACCGGGGAGCTGTTTTTT.

The chain joins TRBV18 to TRBJ1-5, with D uncertain. The CDR3 runs 13 residues. Germline V gene sequence: CDR1 KGHSH, CDR2 LQKENI. V was clipped by 2 bases and J by 2 bases, with 4 bases between them. CDR3 in DNA: TGTGCCAGCTCACCAGGGGGCAATCAGCCCCAGCATTTT. It is translated as CASSPGGNQPQHF.

The chain joins TRBV29-1 to TRBJ2-4; 7 nucleotides agree with TRBD2. CDR1 SQVTM and CDR2 ANQGSEA come from the germline V gene. The CDR3 runs to 14 residues. V shed 3 bases and J 0 bases; nucleotides not matched to a gene: 2. CDR3 amino acids: CSVEPGGAKNIQYF. Here the CDR3 DNA reads TGCAGCGTTGAGCCGGGGGGAGCCAAAAACATTCAGTACTTC.

The rearrangement joins TRBV25-1 to TRBJ1-3; D is possibly TRBD1 (6 bases). The CDR3 is 16 residues long. Germline V gene data show CDR1 as MGHDK and CDR2 as SYGVNS. V was pared by 3 bases and J by 0 bases, with 12 bases between. CDR3 in amino acids: CASSEFPDSSGNTIYF. The DNA of the CDR3 is TGTGCCAGCAGTGAGTTCCCGGACAGCTCTGGAAACACCATATATTTT.

The chain uses TRBV28 and TRBJ1-2; D remains ambiguous. CDR3 size: 14 residues. The germline V and J ends were trimmed by 4 bases and 7 bases, with 16 bases remaining between them. The germline V gene has CDR1 MDHEN and CDR2 SYDVKM. CDR3 coding DNA: TGTGCCAGCAGTTCACCGGATACAAGAACTGGCTACACCTTC. This translates into CASSSPDTRTGYTF.

This clone has only one observation. The chain is built from TRBV28 and TRBJ1-2; TRBD1 matches 7 bases. CDR1 and CDR2 from the germline V gene are MDHEN and SYDVKM. The CDR3 has 15 residues. Germline trimming cut 5 bases from V and 1 base from J; bases unmatched to any gene: 7. The CDR3 here is CASSPQGKINYGYTF. The CDR3 DNA follows: TGTGCCAGCAGTCCACAGGGGAAAATTAACTATGGCTACACCTTC.

This clone has a handful of counts. The same CDR3 is also encoded by other DNA sequences in this sample. The chain employs TRBV2 and TRBJ1-5, with D possibly matching TRBD1 (5 bases). CDR1 and CDR2 from the germline V gene are SNHLY and FYNNEI. V was pared by 6 bases and J by 1 base, with 7 bases between. The CDR3 consists of 13 residues. The CDR3 spells CASRGDSNQPQHF. For the CDR3, the DNA is TGTGCCAGCAGGGGGGACAGCAATCAGCCCCAGCATTTT.

The chain couples TRBV7-2 to TRBJ2-3, with no clear D. V was cut by 5 bases and J by 1 base, with 19 bases left in between. CDR3 size: 17 residues. Germline values: CDR1 SGHTA, CDR2 FQGNSA. In nucleotides, the CDR3 is TGTGCCAGCAGCCTCCCAGACCTGGGGTCCGGCACAGATACGCAGTATTTT. It translates to CASSLPDLGSGTDTQYF.

This chain connects TRBV27 to TRBJ2-2; no definite D call. This CDR3 is built from 14 residues. V was clipped by 5 bases and J by 0 bases, with 7 bases between them. Germline V gene lookup returns CDR1 MNHEY and CDR2 SMNVEV (reference sequence). The CDR3 reads CASSRFANTGELFF. The CDR3 DNA sequence: TGTGCCAGCAGTAGGTTTGCGAACACCGGGGAGCTGTTTTTT.

The chain employs TRBV19 and TRBJ1-4, with 9 positions matching TRBD1. This CDR3 comprises 15 residues. After removal of 5 bases from V and 9 bases from J, the junction contained 10 bases not matched to a gene. Germline V gives CDR1 LNHDA, CDR2 SQIVND (reference sequence). CDR3 amino acids: CASSRPGQGNQKLFF. CDR3 DNA sequence: TGTGCCAGTAGTCGACCGGGACAGGGAAATCAAAAACTGTTTTTT.

This clone has just a few counts. The chain links TRBV5-6 to TRBJ1-4; D may be TRBD1 (6 bases). CDR1 and CDR2 from the germline V gene are SGHDT and YYEEEE. The CDR3 totals 13 residues. Between the trimmed V and J ends, which lost 2 bases and 8 bases, there was a span of 10 bases. The CDR3 DNA follows: TGTGCCAGCAGCTTCAGGGGTGAAGAAAAACTGTTTTTT. The encoded protein is CASSFRGEEKLFF.

In DNA form, the CDR3 reads TGCGCCAGCAGCCAAGATATGAGCAATGAGCAGTTCTTC. This codes for CASSQDMSNEQFF. This sequence joins TRBV4-3 and TRBJ2-1; the D is unclear. Trimming took off 0 bases at V and 6 bases at J, with 6 bases between the two ends. Germline V gene lookup returns CDR1 LGHNA and CDR2 YSLEER. This CDR3 is 13 amino acids long.

This clone was seen only once. The chain joins TRBV19 to TRBJ1-4, with D unclear. Trimming took 3 bases from V and 5 from J, leaving 4 bases between them. Germline V gene lookup returns CDR1 LNHDA and CDR2 SQIVND (reference sequence). CDR3 length: 12 amino acids. Written as DNA, the CDR3 is TGTGCCAGTAGTATTGAGAATGAAAAACTGTTTTTT. The encoded protein is CASSIENEKLFF.